This is a list of T cell receptor beta chains from one sample in a study of blood T cell dynamics during melanoma immunotherapy. The protocol was immunoSEQ multiplex PCR, while the TCRdb copy is restricted to in-frame clones and leaves out a portion. The top ten clones hold approximately 7.2% of a sample with more than 9,000 clones, 85% to 90% of them seen once. The specimen was blood, collected from a patient treated with checkpoint blockade. The source of these receptors is a human donor with melanoma. Both conserved end residues are part of each CDR3. Each record gives: J gene, clone size, V gene, D gene, CDR3 protein, CDR3 DNA. The D gene is left open where the match is weak. The size of a clone is reported for some rows only, either as once, few or many, or as a class for expanded clones.

>TRBJ2-3|.|TRBV7-9|TRBD2
CASSSRGGGGSTDTQYF
TGTGCCAGCAGCTCCCGGGGTGGCGGGGGATCCACAGATACGCAGTATTTT
>TRBJ1-1|once|TRBV6-6|.
CASSYPGMNTEAFF
TGTGCCAGCAGTTACCCGGGGATGAACACTGAAGCTTTCTTT
>TRBJ1-1|.|TRBV18|.
CASSSTANPNTEAFF
TGTGCCAGCTCCTCGACGGCGAACCCGAACACTGAAGCTTTCTTT
>TRBJ1-4|.|TRBV19|.
CASSSHGGTNEKLFF
TGTGCCAGTAGTTCCCACGGAGGAACTAATGAAAAACTGTTTTTT
>TRBJ2-3|.|TRBV7-2|.
CASSPTIDTQYF
TGTGCCAGCAGCCCGACAATCGATACGCAGTATTTT
>TRBJ1-4|.|TRBV2|.
CASSEAWGYEKLFF
TGTGCCAGCAGTGAAGCGTGGGGTTACGAAAAACTGTTTTTT
>TRBJ2-5|.|TRBV6-5|TRBD2
CASSYSKAGVVETQYF
TGTGCCAGCAGTTACTCGAAGGCGGGGGTAGTAGAGACCCAGTACTTC
>TRBJ1-1|.|TRBV18|.
CASSPLGGGFEAFF
TGTGCCAGCTCACCGCTCGGGGGTGGATTCGAAGCTTTCTTT
>TRBJ2-3|.|TRBV4-1|.
CASSQDSGGSRADTQYF
TGCGCCAGCAGCCAAGATAGCGGCGGGTCGAGGGCAGATACGCAGTATTTT
>TRBJ1-2|.|TRBV6-5|.
CASSGDYGYTF
TGTGCCAGCAGTGGAGACTATGGCTACACCTTC
>TRBJ1-5|.|TRBV19|.
CASSYIGGVQPQHF
TGTGCCAGTAGCTATATCGGGGGCGTGCAGCCCCAGCATTTT
>TRBJ1-2|.|TRBV6-1|TRBD1
CASREGQGAGYGYTF
TGTGCCAGCAGGGAGGGACAGGGGGCGGGCTATGGCTACACCTTC
>TRBJ2-1|.|TRBV29-1|.
CSVATLRLAENEQFF
TGCAGCGTTGCCACCCTCAGGCTCGCCGAAAATGAGCAGTTCTTC
>TRBJ1-2|.|TRBV6-1|.
CASRDWTSDGYTF
TGTGCCAGCAGGGATTGGACAAGTGATGGCTACACCTTC
>TRBJ2-5|.|TRBV19|.
CASSTNGGQETQYF
TGTGCCAGTAGTACCAACGGGGGTCAAGAGACCCAGTACTTC
>TRBJ2-1|few|TRBV7-7|.
CASRSRDQDSYNEQFF
TGTGCCAGCAGATCCCGGGACCAGGACTCCTACAATGAGCAGTTCTTC
>TRBJ2-2|.|TRBV5-1|TRBD2
CASSSGLAGFANTGELFF
TGCGCCAGCAGCTCGGGACTAGCGGGGTTCGCGAACACCGGGGAGCTGTTTTTT
>TRBJ1-4|.|TRBV7-9|TRBD1
CASSSDRRLFF
TGTGCCAGCAGCTCGGACAGGAGACTGTTTTTT
>TRBJ1-6|.|TRBV11-2|.
CASSLAGRNNSPLHF
TGTGCCAGCAGCTTAGCGGGCAGGAATAATTCACCCCTCCACTTT
>TRBJ1-1|.|TRBV4-1|TRBD1
CASMPGQGYTEAFF
TGCGCCAGCATGCCGGGACAGGGGTACACTGAAGCTTTCTTT
>TRBJ2-7|.|TRBV7-2|TRBD2
CASSLAGGGPLGEQYF
TGTGCCAGCAGCTTAGCGGGCGGGGGGCCCTTAGGCGAGCAGTACTTC
>TRBJ2-3|few|TRBV11-2|.
CASSRDSTDTQYF
TGTGCCAGCAGCCGGGACAGCACAGATACGCAGTATTTT
>TRBJ2-3|once|TRBV12-5|TRBD2
CASGIGTSGGARDTQYF
TGTGCTAGTGGTATCGGGACTAGCGGGGGGGCCAGAGATACGCAGTATTTT
>TRBJ1-1|once|TRBV2|.
CASRVVNTEAFF
TGTGCCAGCAGGGTTGTGAACACTGAAGCTTTCTTT
>TRBJ1-1|few|TRBV7-9|.
CASRPDSIMNTEAFF
TGTGCCAGCAGACCGGACAGCATCATGAACACTGAAGCTTTCTTT
>TRBJ2-1|.|TRBV4-3|.
CASSQEQGPYNEQFF
TGCGCCAGCAGCCAAGAACAGGGACCCTACAATGAGCAGTTCTTC
>TRBJ1-2|.|TRBV28|.
CASSLGRAGRGYTF
TGTGCCAGCAGTTTAGGTCGGGCAGGCCGAGGCTACACCTTC
>TRBJ1-1|.|TRBV6-1|.
CASSARDTTNTEAFF
TGTGCCAGCAGTGCCCGGGACACGACAAACACTGAAGCTTTCTTT
>TRBJ1-4|.|TRBV4-2|.
CASSQDNEKLFF
TGTGCCAGCAGCCAAGATAACGAAAAACTGTTTTTT
>TRBJ1-2|.|TRBV4-1|.
CASSQDSTVGNYGYTF
TGCGCCAGCAGCCAAGATAGTACGGTTGGTAACTATGGCTACACCTTC
>TRBJ1-1|.|TRBV4-3|.
CASSQDRSLGHTEAFF
TGCGCCAGCAGCCAAGATCGGTCCCTTGGGCACACTGAAGCTTTCTTT
>TRBJ2-1|once|TRBV5-5|.
CASSLGSSSLEQFF
TGTGCCAGCAGCTTGGGGTCTAGCAGCCTTGAGCAGTTCTTC
>TRBJ2-5|.|TRBV2|TRBD1
CASTRDRQETQYF
TGTGCCAGCACTAGGGACAGACAAGAGACCCAGTACTTC
>TRBJ2-3|.|TRBV19|TRBD2
CASSTGTSGGRGTDTQYF
TGTGCCAGCAGCACCGGGACTAGCGGGGGGCGGGGCACAGATACGCAGTATTTT
>TRBJ1-2|.|TRBV7-6|TRBD1
CASSAGTANYGYTF
TGTGCCAGCAGCGCCGGGACAGCTAACTATGGCTACACCTTC
>TRBJ1-1|once|TRBV27|.
CASSVGTGYTEAFF
TGTGCCAGCAGTGTCGGAACAGGGTACACTGAAGCTTTCTTT
>TRBJ2-5|.|TRBV7-2|.
CASSLSRASQETQYF
TGTGCCAGCAGCTTATCCCGGGCTTCGCAAGAGACCCAGTACTTC
>TRBJ2-2|.|TRBV7-6|.
CASSSGQNTGELFF
TGTGCCAGCAGTTCCGGACAGAACACCGGGGAGCTGTTTTTT
>TRBJ2-7|few|TRBV12-5|.
CASGFGNEQYF
TGTGCTAGTGGCTTTGGGAACGAGCAGTACTTC
>TRBJ2-3|.|TRBV29-1|.
CSVELRGADTQYF
TGCAGCGTTGAACTCAGGGGTGCAGATACGCAGTATTTT
>TRBJ2-5|.|TRBV11-3|TRBD2
CASSATSVETQYF
TGTGCCAGCAGCGCGACTAGCGTGGAGACCCAGTACTTC
>TRBJ2-3|.|TRBV29-1|TRBD1
CSAGTGRGDTQYF
TGCAGCGCGGGGACAGGGAGGGGAGATACGCAGTATTTT